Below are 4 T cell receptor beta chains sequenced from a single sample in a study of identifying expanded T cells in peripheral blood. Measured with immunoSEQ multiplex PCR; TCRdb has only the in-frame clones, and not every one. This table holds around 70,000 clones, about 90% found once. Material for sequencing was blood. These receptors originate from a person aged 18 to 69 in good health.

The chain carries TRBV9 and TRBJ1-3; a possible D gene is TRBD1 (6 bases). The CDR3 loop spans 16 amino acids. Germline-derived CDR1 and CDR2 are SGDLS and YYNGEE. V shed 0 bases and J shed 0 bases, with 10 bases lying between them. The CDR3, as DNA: TGTGCCAGCAGCGTAGATGGGGGCCCCTCTGGAAACACCATATATTTT. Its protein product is CASSVDGGPSGNTIYF. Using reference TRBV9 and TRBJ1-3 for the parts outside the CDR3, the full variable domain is DSGVTQTPKHLITATGQRVTLRCSPRSGDLSVYWYQQSLDQGLQFLIQYYNGEERAKGNILERFSAQQFPDLHSELNLSSLELGDSALYFCASSVDGGPSGNTIYFGEGSWLTVV.

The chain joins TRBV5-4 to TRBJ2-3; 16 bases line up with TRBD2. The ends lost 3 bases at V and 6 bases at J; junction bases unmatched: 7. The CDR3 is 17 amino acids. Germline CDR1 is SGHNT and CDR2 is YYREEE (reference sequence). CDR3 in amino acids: CASSYPGLAGGGDTQYF. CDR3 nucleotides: TGTGCCAGCAGCTATCCGGGACTAGCGGGAGGGGGGGATACGCAGTATTTT.

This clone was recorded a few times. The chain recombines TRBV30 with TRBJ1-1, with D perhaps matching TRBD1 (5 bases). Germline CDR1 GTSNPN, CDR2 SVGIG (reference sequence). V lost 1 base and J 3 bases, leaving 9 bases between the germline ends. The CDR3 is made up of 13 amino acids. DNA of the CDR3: TGTGCCTGGAGTGGGGACGCTTACACTGAAGCTTTCTTT. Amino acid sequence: CAWSGDAYTEAFF.

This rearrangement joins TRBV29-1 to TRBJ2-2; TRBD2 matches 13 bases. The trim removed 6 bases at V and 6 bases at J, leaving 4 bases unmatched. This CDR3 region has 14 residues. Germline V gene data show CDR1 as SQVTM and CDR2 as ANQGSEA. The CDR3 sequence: CSVGLAGTPGELFF. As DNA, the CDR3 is TGCAGCGTGGGACTAGCGGGAACCCCCGGGGAGCTGTTTTTT.